Shown below are 5 T cell receptor beta chains from a single sample sequenced in a study of T cells in Graves' hyperthyroidism and ophthalmopathy. Researchers amplified the TCR beta CDR3 regions from RNA transcripts. The TCR CDR3 was amplified in a first-round RT-PCR using the HTBI primer set. TCRdb independently ran MiXCR on the multiplex PCR reads; one entry per CDR3 protein. The sample has fewer than 900,000 distinct CDR3 sequences, roughly 17% seen once; the top ten hold around 7.7%. Sequenced: blood. The source of these receptors is a young man with Graves' hyperthyroidism.

This clonotype was counted at least ten times. The chain combines TRBV20-1 with TRBJ2-3; a possible D gene is TRBD2 (6 bases). The CDR3 has 16 residues. The germline gives CDR1 DFQATT, CDR2 SNEGSKA (reference sequence). With 6 bases removed from V and 2 bases from J, the gap between germline ends came to 21 bases. The CDR3 spells CSATVTRLLFTDTQYF. The DNA for the CDR3 is TGCAGTGCAACGGTGACTAGACTTCTTTTCACAGATACGCAGTATTTT.

The chain combines TRBV29-1 with TRBJ2-2; 12 nucleotides match TRBD2. CDR1 and CDR2 (germline): SQVTM, ANQGSEA. There are 14 residues in the CDR3. The V segment lost 7 bases and the J segment 5 bases; nucleotides outside the gene matches: 5. Here the CDR3 reads CSGTGTSGTGELFF. In DNA form, the CDR3 reads TGCAGCGGGACCGGGACTAGCGGGACCGGGGAGCTGTTTTTT.

The chain uses TRBV3-1 and TRBJ1-5, with no clear D. The germline gives CDR1 LGHDT, CDR2 YNNKEL (reference sequence). The CDR3 runs to 11 residues. Trimming took off 5 bases at V and 9 bases at J, with 8 bases between the two ends. CDR3 DNA sequence: TGTGCCAGCAGCTCCGGAGGGCCCCAGCATTTT. Its translation is CASSSGGPQHF.

The CDR3 sequence: CASSLQASAGGEQYF. The CDR3 nucleotides read TGTGCCAGCAGCTTACAGGCTAGCGCCGGGGGCGAGCAGTACTTC. This rearrangement joins TRBV7-2 to TRBJ2-7; tentatively, D is TRBD2 (6 bases). Trimming took 2 bases from V and 6 from J, leaving 17 bases between them. The CDR3 is made up of 15 amino acids. Germline V gene data show CDR1 as SGHTA and CDR2 as FQGNSA. The full variable domain, rest sourced from reference TRBV7-2 and TRBJ2-7, is GAGVSQSPSNKVTEKGKDVELRCDPISGHTALYWYRQSLGQGLEFLIYFQGNSAPDKSGLPSDRFSAERTGGSVSTLTIQRTQQEDSAVYLCASSLQASAGGEQYFGPGTRLTVT.

The rearrangement uses TRBV7-3 and TRBJ2-2; no clear D. This CDR3 is built from 13 residues. Trimming removed 8 bases from V and 2 bases from J, with 9 bases in between. CDR1 is SGHTA, CDR2 FQGTGA, per germline. The CDR3 DNA sequence: TGTGCCAGCGGTGAGATTAACACCGGGGAGCTGTTTTTT. Amino acid sequence: CASGEINTGELFF.